Below are 27 T cell receptor beta chains sequenced from a single sample in a study of T cell responses to AZD1222 COVID-19 vaccine. Generated by immunoSEQ multiplex PCR, the TCRdb table keeps only in-frame clones and is missing some. The table records tens of thousands of clones, around nine tenths of them present only once. Specimen: peripheral blood, collected on day 0 of AZD1222 vaccination. These receptors were obtained from an adult in good health.

The count of this clone is one. J is TRBJ1-2 and V is TRBV19; 9 bases are a match to TRBD1. Germline-derived CDR1 and CDR2 are LNHDA and SQIVND (reference sequence). V was clipped by 7 bases and J by 5 bases; unmatched bases: 11. The CDR3 loop spans 15 amino acids. The CDR3 is CASTLQDRGNYGYTF. For the CDR3, the DNA is TGTGCCAGTACCTTACAGGACAGGGGAAATTATGGCTACACCTTC.

V is TRBV20-1 and J is TRBJ2-3; 8 bases are shared with TRBD2. This CDR3 has 15 amino acids. V shed 3 bases and J 2 bases; nucleotides not matched to a gene: 7. Germline lookup yields CDR1 DFQATT and CDR2 SNEGSKA (reference sequence). CDR3 DNA sequence: TGCAGTGCTAGTATTTGGCGGGGGGTCACAGATACGCAGTATTTT. This codes for CSASIWRGVTDTQYF.

The chain carries TRBV28 and TRBJ1-5; possible D gene TRBD1, 5 bases. The germline gives CDR1 MDHEN, CDR2 SYDVKM. The V end was cut by 3 bases, the J end by 0 bases, with 18 bases between. This CDR3 is 18 amino acids long. The CDR3 DNA follows: TGTGCCAGCAGTTTCGGGGGGGGATGGAGCTATAGCAATCAGCCCCAGCATTTT. Translating gives CASSFGGGWSYSNQPQHF. The full variable domain, completed using reference TRBV28 and TRBJ1-5, is DVKVTQSSRYLVKRTGEKVFLECVQDMDHENMFWYRQDPGLGLRLIYFSYDVKMKEKGDIPEGYSVSREKKERFSLILESASTNQTSMYLCASSFGGGWSYSNQPQHFGDGTRLSIL.

This chain uses TRBV7-9 with TRBJ1-2, with 7 bases fitting TRBD1. This CDR3 is built from 15 residues. The germline CDR1 and CDR2 sequences are SEHNR and FQNEAQ (reference sequence). The V gene end was trimmed by 1 base and the J gene end by 4 bases; junction bases not matched to a gene: 6. The CDR3 is CASSLVARGSYGYTF. The CDR3 nucleotides read TGTGCCAGCAGCTTAGTAGCCAGGGGGTCCTATGGCTACACCTTC.

In this sample, this clone turned up once. The rearrangement joins TRBV6-2 or TRBV6-3 to TRBJ1-1; D is unclear. Trimming took off 3 bases at V and 1 base at J, with 6 bases between the two ends. This CDR3 has 13 amino acids. The germline V gene has CDR1 MNHEY and CDR2 SVGEGT. The CDR3 DNA reads TGTGCCAGCAGTTATTGGGGGAACACTGAAGCTTTCTTT. Encoded protein: CASSYWGNTEAFF.

The V call is TRBV3-1 (or the pseudogene TRBV3-2), the J call TRBJ2-2; D remains ambiguous. There are 11 residues in the CDR3. Germline V gives CDR1 LGHDT, CDR2 YNNKEL (reference sequence). Trimming took off 1 base at V and 7 bases at J, with 1 base between the two ends. Here the CDR3 DNA reads TGTGCCAGCAGCCAAGTCGGGGAGCTGTTTTTT. It is translated as CASSQVGELFF.

The chain recombines TRBV6-2 or TRBV6-3 with TRBJ1-1, with 11 bases identical to TRBD1. This CDR3 comprises 17 residues. Trimming at V came to 2 bases and at J to 3 bases, leaving 8 bases not matched to a gene. Germline CDR1 MNHEY, CDR2 SVGEGT. The CDR3 sequence: CASSYLLGQGEDTEAFF. In DNA form, the CDR3 reads TGTGCCAGCAGTTACCTATTGGGACAGGGGGAGGACACTGAAGCTTTCTTT.

This chain joins TRBV6-5 and TRBJ1-1, with D hard to call. Germline CDR1 and CDR2: MNHEY and SVGAGI. This CDR3 is built from 15 residues. V was pared by 7 bases and J by 0 bases, with 15 bases between. DNA of the CDR3: TGTGCCAGCACCTCCCAGACTATCATGAACACTGAAGCTTTCTTT. It codes for CASTSQTIMNTEAFF.

The chain recombines TRBV2 with TRBJ1-6; 9 bases map to TRBD1. V was clipped by 4 bases and J by 6 bases; unmatched bases: 1. CDR3 length: 14 residues. Germline V gene lookup returns CDR1 SNHLY and CDR2 FYNNEI. The CDR3 loop is CASSGGQGNSPLHF. The CDR3 bases are TGTGCCAGCAGTGGGGGACAGGGTAATTCACCCCTCCACTTT.

The chain is built from TRBV19 and TRBJ2-2; 10 bases map to TRBD2. The CDR3 spans 15 residues. Germline CDR1 LNHDA, CDR2 SQIVND (reference sequence). The J segment lost 6 bases and the V segment lost 5 bases, leaving 6 bases of the junction unmatched. CDR3 amino acids: CASSVLAGGAGELFF. CDR3 coding DNA: TGTGCCAGTAGTGTCTTAGCGGGAGGAGCCGGGGAGCTGTTTTTT.

The chain links TRBV10-3 to TRBJ2-1; tentatively, D is TRBD1 (5 bases). The CDR3 has 12 amino acids. Germline-derived CDR1 and CDR2 are ENHRY and SYGVKD. V gave up 4 bases and J gave up 4 bases, with 5 bases separating them. CDR3 DNA: TGTGCCATCAGTGGACAGTACAATGAGCAGTTCTTC. This translates into CAISGQYNEQFF.

V usage is TRBV4-1 and J usage is TRBJ2-3; the D is unclear. This CDR3 region has 16 residues. Looked up from germline, CDR1 is MGHRA and CDR2 is YSYEKL. V shed 1 base and J shed 0 bases, with 11 bases lying between them. This CDR3 is CASSQGFSGSTDTQYF. CDR3 bases: TGCGCCAGCAGCCAAGGGTTTAGTGGGAGCACAGATACGCAGTATTTT.

The gene calls are TRBV7-2 and TRBJ2-2, with a weak D call TRBD2 (6 bases). The CDR3 runs to 15 residues. Germline lookup yields CDR1 SGHTA and CDR2 FQGNSA. The ends were cut back, 6 bases at V and 1 base at J, with 12 bases in the middle. CDR3 coding DNA: TGTGCCAGCAGTCCCACGGGGGTGAACACCGGGGAGCTGTTTTTT. It encodes CASSPTGVNTGELFF.

The chain uses TRBV7-9 and TRBJ1-5, with unresolved D. The CDR3 runs to 12 residues. Trimming left V 10 bases short and J 2 bases short, with 9 bases between. From germline, CDR1 is SEHNR and CDR2 FQNEAQ (reference sequence). DNA of the CDR3: TGTGCCACAACTGAGGGCAATCAGCCCCAGCATTTT. It yields the protein CATTEGNQPQHF.

In the case of this clone: Other DNA sequences in the sample encode the same CDR3. The chain joins TRBV19 to TRBJ1-6; D call uncertain. The CDR3 consists of 13 residues. V lost 5 bases and J lost 7, with 9 bases in between. The germline V gene has CDR1 LNHDA and CDR2 SQIVND (reference sequence). The CDR3 reads CASSPQPNSPLHF. In nucleotides, the CDR3 is TGTGCCAGTAGTCCCCAGCCGAATTCACCCCTCCACTTT.

This chain joins TRBV6-8 and TRBJ1-5; unclear D gene. The V gene lost 4 bases and the J gene lost 7 bases, with 8 bases spanning the gap. The CDR3 is made up of 12 amino acids. Germline CDR1 MNHGY, CDR2 SAAAGT. In DNA form, the CDR3 reads TGTGCCAGCAGTTCAACGTGGCAGCCCCAGCATTTT. This sequence encodes CASSSTWQPQHF.

The table lists this clone with a few counts. The sample has other DNA sequences that encode this CDR3 too. V and J are TRBV7-2 and TRBJ1-6; 9 nucleotides agree with TRBD1. CDR1 and CDR2 (germline): SGHTA, FQGNSA. This CDR3 spans 15 amino acids. Trimming took 1 base from V and 8 from J; bases not matched to a gene: 3. DNA of the CDR3: TGTGCCAGCAGCTTAGGACAGGGGGGATATTCACCCCTCCACTTT. Translating gives CASSLGQGGYSPLHF.

This rearrangement joins TRBV2 to TRBJ1-5, with TRBD1 as a possible D gene (6 bases). Germline V CDR1 and CDR2: SNHLY, FYNNEI. There are 15 residues in the CDR3. V lost 5 bases and J 0 bases, leaving 11 bases between the germline ends. Here the CDR3 reads CASSRTVNSNQPQHF. The CDR3, as DNA: TGTGCCAGCAGTAGGACAGTGAATAGCAATCAGCCCCAGCATTTT.

This clone came up a few times. The chain is built from TRBV2 and TRBJ2-1; no clear D gene. The CDR3 totals 12 residues. V lost 5 bases and J 7 bases, leaving 9 bases between the germline ends. Germline V lookup: CDR1 SNHLY, CDR2 FYNNEI. The CDR3 protein is CASSRENNEQFF. Written as DNA, the CDR3 is TGTGCCAGCAGTAGAGAGAATAATGAGCAGTTCTTC.

This rearrangement joins TRBV9 to TRBJ1-2, with 10 bases identical to TRBD1. Germline V lookup: CDR1 SGDLS, CDR2 YYNGEE. V lost 4 bases to trimming and J lost 4 bases; unmatched junction nucleotides: 4. The CDR3 has 14 amino acids. CDR3 residues: CASSPRTGGYGYTF. The CDR3 bases are TGTGCCAGCAGCCCTAGGACAGGGGGCTATGGCTACACCTTC.

The chain uses TRBV3-1 (or the pseudogene TRBV3-2) and TRBJ1-3; D is uncertain. CDR1 LGHDT and CDR2 YNNKEL come from the germline V gene (reference sequence). V was trimmed by 3 bases and J by 0 bases, leaving 9 bases between them. This CDR3 comprises 15 residues. The CDR3: CASSHFIGSGNTIYF. The DNA for the CDR3 is TGTGCCAGCAGCCACTTTATCGGCTCTGGAAACACCATATATTTT.

The chain employs TRBV28 and TRBJ2-7, with a possible D match to TRBD2 (5 bases). Looked up from germline, CDR1 is MDHEN and CDR2 is SYDVKM. The CDR3 totals 12 residues. V dropped 5 bases and J dropped 5 bases, with 10 bases sitting between them. In DNA, the CDR3 is TGTGCCAGCAGTCTGAGGGTTGACGAGCAGTACTTC. The encoded protein is CASSLRVDEQYF.

The chain employs TRBV24-1 and TRBJ2-1; 7 bases map to TRBD2. V lost 4 bases to trimming and J lost 5 bases; unmatched junction nucleotides: 7. CDR3 length: 15 amino acids. Germline-derived CDR1 and CDR2 are KGHDR and SFDVKD. The CDR3 coding sequence is TGTGCCACCAGTGACCCCGGGGGGTCCCACAATGAGCAGTTCTTC. Its protein product is CATSDPGGSHNEQFF.

This chain links TRBV5-6 with TRBJ2-1; D perhaps matches TRBD2 (6 bases). The CDR3 totals 15 residues. The germline gives CDR1 SGHDT, CDR2 YYEEEE. The V end was cut by 0 bases, the J end by 7 bases, with 14 bases between. CDR3 sequence: CASSLVRTIRNEQFF. CDR3 nucleotides: TGTGCCAGCAGCTTGGTTCGGACTATACGTAATGAGCAGTTCTTC.

This rearrangement joins TRBV7-2 to TRBJ2-5; D is undetermined. The V gene lost 1 base and the J gene lost 5 bases, with 8 bases spanning the gap. The CDR3 covers 13 residues. Germline V CDR1 and CDR2: SGHTA, FQGNSA. The DNA of the CDR3 is TGTGCCAGCAGCTTAGGGTACGGGGAGACCCAGTACTTC. Amino acids: CASSLGYGETQYF.

The V gene is TRBV7-2, the J gene TRBJ2-5; TRBD2 might be the D (6 bases). The CDR3 is 14 amino acids. The V and J ends lost 5 bases and 4 bases respectively, with 14 bases between them. Per germline, CDR1 SGHTA and CDR2 FQGNSA. CDR3 nucleotide sequence: TGTGCCAGCAGCATACAGGTGCGGGGAGAGACCCAGTACTTC. Its translation is CASSIQVRGETQYF.

Note on this clone: Other DNA sequences within the sample encode an identical CDR3. The genes are TRBV6-2 or TRBV6-3 and TRBJ2-5; D gene unclear. V was clipped by 2 bases and J by 1 base, with 2 bases between them. The V gene's germline CDR1 is MNHEY and CDR2 SVGEGT. CDR3 length: 12 amino acids. This chain's CDR3 is CASSYGQETQYF. Written as DNA, the CDR3 is TGTGCCAGCAGTTACGGCCAAGAGACCCAGTACTTC.